This T cell receptor (beta chain) was profiled in a study of STAT5B mutations in CD4+ large granular lymphocyte leukemia. Study context: When available, cryopreserved cells underwent CD8+ depletion before CD4+ selection. Study results and limitations: TRBV06-family usage was enriched in top patient clones (8/27) versus controls (2/35). Patient CD4-sorted repertoires stayed more clonal than healthy ones after leukemic-clone removal.

Sequencing was at survey level. Using immunoSEQ multiplex PCR, the repertoire was profiled, and TCRdb retains in-frame clones only, with some absent. The table lists fewer than 7,000 clones, approximately 74% of them singletons, with under 2% in the top ten. After removal of 3 bases from V and 6 bases from J, the junction contained 14 bases not matched to a gene. Germline CDR1 SGDLS, CDR2 YYNGEE. The CDR3 runs to 16 residues. As for this clone: What it recognizes is unknown.

This sequence joins TRBV9 and TRBJ1-1, with 7 bases identical to TRBD1. This receptor was identified in a woman aged 70-85 years with CD4+ T-cell large granular lymphocyte leukemia. Sequencing was performed on PBMCs. Here the CDR3 DNA reads TGTGCCAGCAGCGCCCCGACAGGGTCAGGGGGAGCTGAAGCTTTCTTT. Translation gives CASSAPTGSGGAEAFF.